This is a list of T cell receptor beta chains from one sample in a study of shared clonotypes between healthy human individuals. The repertoire was sequenced with immunoSEQ multiplex PCR; TCRdb's copy has only in-frame clones and lacks some. The table records approximately 2,000,000 clones, about nine tenths of them present only once. The sequencing sample was made of naive CD4+ T cells from PBMCs. The receptors were gathered from a man aged 18 to 29 in good health. Some clones in this sample may be carry-over from other donors' samples. Each CDR3 is given with its conserved first and last residue. The order of the fields is V gene, D gene, clone size, J gene, CDR3 protein, CDR3 DNA. D genes are given only for firm matches. Only part of the rows carry a size: once, few, many, or a class if the clone is expanded.

V gene: TRBV30
D gene: NA
clone size: NA
J gene: TRBJ1-3
CDR3 protein: CACKGGSGNTIYF
CDR3 DNA: TGTGCCTGCAAAGGGGGCTCTGGAAACACCATATATTTT

V gene: TRBV7-3
D gene: TRBD1
clone size: NA
J gene: TRBJ2-3
CDR3 protein: CASSLGQGDTQYF
CDR3 DNA: TGTGCCAGCAGCCTGGGACAGGGAGATACGCAGTATTTT

V gene: TRBV28
D gene: NA
clone size: NA
J gene: TRBJ2-5
CDR3 protein: CASNPGTGQETQYF
CDR3 DNA: TGTGCCAGCAATCCGGGGACGGGCCAAGAGACCCAGTACTTC

V gene: TRBV28
D gene: NA
clone size: once
J gene: TRBJ1-5
CDR3 protein: CASTQGRGGNQPQHF
CDR3 DNA: TGTGCCAGCACCCAAGGGAGGGGCGGGAATCAGCCCCAGCATTTT

V gene: TRBV28
D gene: NA
clone size: NA
J gene: TRBJ1-5
CDR3 protein: CATRRGGGYQPQHF
CDR3 DNA: TGTGCCACCCGGAGAGGGGGTGGCTATCAGCCCCAGCATTTT

V gene: TRBV7-9
D gene: NA
clone size: NA
J gene: TRBJ1-5
CDR3 protein: CASSFTGGQPQHF
CDR3 DNA: TGTGCCAGCAGCTTCACGGGGGGGCAGCCCCAGCATTTT

V gene: TRBV28
D gene: NA
clone size: NA
J gene: TRBJ2-3
CDR3 protein: CATNAPGDTQYF
CDR3 DNA: TGTGCCACCAATGCGCCGGGGGATACGCAGTATTTT

V gene: TRBV5-1
D gene: NA
clone size: NA
J gene: TRBJ2-7
CDR3 protein: CASSLDSTTYEQYF
CDR3 DNA: TGCGCCAGCAGTCTCGACAGCACCACCTACGAGCAGTACTTC

V gene: TRBV28
D gene: NA
clone size: NA
J gene: TRBJ2-6
CDR3 protein: CASTDASPKAGSGANVLTF
CDR3 DNA: TGTGCCAGCACCGACGCCTCCCCGAAAGCCGGCTCTGGGGCCAACGTCCTGACTTTC

V gene: TRBV2
D gene: TRBD1
clone size: NA
J gene: TRBJ2-3
CDR3 protein: CASRRTGADTQYF
CDR3 DNA: TGTGCCAGCAGAAGGACAGGCGCAGATACGCAGTATTTT

V gene: TRBV6-6
D gene: NA
clone size: NA
J gene: TRBJ2-2
CDR3 protein: CASSYSAPGTGELFF
CDR3 DNA: TGTGCCAGCAGTTACTCGGCCCCGGGCACCGGGGAGCTGTTTTTT

V gene: TRBV6-6
D gene: NA
clone size: once
J gene: TRBJ1-2
CDR3 protein: CASSYPGGSNGYTF
CDR3 DNA: TGTGCCAGCAGTTACCCCGGGGGGAGCAATGGCTACACCTTC

V gene: TRBV28
D gene: NA
clone size: NA
J gene: TRBJ1-2
CDR3 protein: CASSLVPTMGYGYTF
CDR3 DNA: TGTGCCAGCAGTTTAGTCCCTACTATGGGCTATGGCTACACCTTC

V gene: TRBV4-2
D gene: NA
clone size: NA
J gene: TRBJ2-3
CDR3 protein: CASSQDRGTQNTQYF
CDR3 DNA: TGTGCCAGCAGCCAAGATAGGGGGACTCAAAATACGCAGTATTTT

V gene: TRBV6-5
D gene: NA
clone size: NA
J gene: TRBJ2-1
CDR3 protein: CASSSAKGEQFF
CDR3 DNA: TGTGCCAGCAGCTCCGCGAAGGGTGAGCAGTTCTTC

V gene: TRBV27
D gene: NA
clone size: NA
J gene: TRBJ1-6
CDR3 protein: CASSRRLSGNSPLHF
CDR3 DNA: TGTGCCAGCAGTCGGCGGCTTTCAGGCAATTCACCCCTCCACTTT

V gene: TRBV10-3
D gene: TRBD1
clone size: NA
J gene: TRBJ1-1
CDR3 protein: CAISGDSEAFF
CDR3 DNA: TGTGCCATCAGTGGGGACAGTGAAGCTTTCTTT

V gene: TRBV9
D gene: TRBD2
clone size: NA
J gene: TRBJ2-7
CDR3 protein: CASSRTSGTYEQYF
CDR3 DNA: TGTGCCAGCAGTAGGACTAGCGGTACCTACGAGCAGTACTTC

V gene: TRBV6-5
D gene: TRBD2
clone size: once
J gene: TRBJ2-7
CDR3 protein: CASSYGLADSYEQYF
CDR3 DNA: TGTGCCAGCAGTTATGGACTAGCGGATTCCTACGAGCAGTACTTC

V gene: TRBV6-1
D gene: TRBD1
clone size: NA
J gene: TRBJ2-5
CDR3 protein: CASSLRDRWETQYF
CDR3 DNA: TGTGCCAGCAGCTTGCGGGACAGGTGGGAGACCCAGTACTTC

V gene: TRBV30
D gene: NA
clone size: NA
J gene: TRBJ2-3
CDR3 protein: CAWSRYAQPDTQYF
CDR3 DNA: TGTGCCTGGAGTCGGTACGCCCAACCAGATACGCAGTATTTT

V gene: TRBV5-1
D gene: TRBD2
clone size: NA
J gene: TRBJ2-1
CDR3 protein: CASSLGNLAVYNEQFF
CDR3 DNA: TGCGCCAGCAGCTTGGGGAATCTAGCGGTATACAATGAGCAGTTCTTC

V gene: TRBV6-4
D gene: NA
clone size: once
J gene: TRBJ2-1
CDR3 protein: CASSESSTGEQFF
CDR3 DNA: TGTGCCAGCAGTGAATCTAGCACAGGCGAGCAGTTCTTC

V gene: TRBV29-1
D gene: NA
clone size: NA
J gene: TRBJ2-1
CDR3 protein: CSVKTKKNYNEQFF
CDR3 DNA: TGCAGCGTTAAAACTAAGAAGAACTACAATGAGCAGTTCTTC

V gene: TRBV7-9
D gene: TRBD1
clone size: NA
J gene: TRBJ1-4
CDR3 protein: CASSARQGMNEKLFF
CDR3 DNA: TGTGCCAGCAGCGCAAGACAGGGGATGAATGAAAAACTGTTTTTT

V gene: TRBV7-2
D gene: NA
clone size: NA
J gene: TRBJ1-1
CDR3 protein: CASSLQGLGTEAFF
CDR3 DNA: TGTGCCAGCAGCTTACAGGGATTGGGCACTGAAGCTTTCTTT

V gene: TRBV5-1
D gene: NA
clone size: once
J gene: TRBJ2-7
CDR3 protein: CASSQGASSIAEQYF
CDR3 DNA: TGCGCCAGCAGCCAAGGAGCCTCCTCCATCGCCGAGCAGTACTTC

V gene: TRBV6-1
D gene: NA
clone size: NA
J gene: TRBJ2-1
CDR3 protein: CASRDVVGGLEQFF
CDR3 DNA: TGTGCCAGCAGGGACGTAGTAGGGGGGCTTGAGCAGTTCTTC

V gene: TRBV4-2
D gene: NA
clone size: once
J gene: TRBJ2-3
CDR3 protein: CASSQEMGLNTDTQYF
CDR3 DNA: TGTGCCAGCAGCCAAGAGATGGGGCTGAACACAGATACGCAGTATTTT

V gene: TRBV30
D gene: NA
clone size: NA
J gene: TRBJ2-2
CDR3 protein: CAWSWGGPIRHTGELFF
CDR3 DNA: TGTGCCTGGAGTTGGGGTGGCCCAATTCGTCACACCGGGGAGCTGTTTTTT

V gene: TRBV19
D gene: TRBD1
clone size: NA
J gene: TRBJ1-2
CDR3 protein: CASNWGQANYGYTF
CDR3 DNA: TGTGCCAGTAATTGGGGACAGGCGAACTATGGCTACACCTTC

V gene: TRBV28
D gene: NA
clone size: NA
J gene: TRBJ1-2
CDR3 protein: CASSSENYGYTF
CDR3 DNA: TGTGCCAGCAGTTCAGAAAACTATGGCTACACCTTC

V gene: TRBV5-1
D gene: NA
clone size: NA
J gene: TRBJ2-1
CDR3 protein: CASSPSGAYSYNEQFF
CDR3 DNA: TGCGCCAGCAGCCCCTCAGGCGCATACTCATACAATGAGCAGTTCTTC

V gene: TRBV5-4
D gene: NA
clone size: NA
J gene: TRBJ1-2
CDR3 protein: CASSLLTQNYGYTF
CDR3 DNA: TGTGCCAGCAGCCTATTGACACAAAACTATGGCTACACCTTC

V gene: TRBV5-8
D gene: NA
clone size: NA
J gene: TRBJ1-5
CDR3 protein: CASSLGRGGQPQHF
CDR3 DNA: TGTGCCAGCAGCTTGGGGAGAGGGGGTCAGCCCCAGCATTTT

V gene: TRBV7-2
D gene: TRBD2
clone size: NA
J gene: TRBJ2-1
CDR3 protein: CASSPGTSGYNEQFF
CDR3 DNA: TGTGCCAGCAGCCCTGGGACTAGCGGCTACAATGAGCAGTTCTTC

V gene: TRBV4-2
D gene: NA
clone size: NA
J gene: TRBJ1-3
CDR3 protein: CASSPTTSRTGNTIYF
CDR3 DNA: TGTGCCAGCAGCCCGACGACGTCCAGGACTGGAAACACCATATATTTT

V gene: TRBV27
D gene: NA
clone size: NA
J gene: TRBJ1-2
CDR3 protein: CASSLGKGSRYTF
CDR3 DNA: TGTGCCAGCAGCTTGGGAAAGGGATCCCGCTACACCTTC

V gene: TRBV6-5
D gene: TRBD1
clone size: NA
J gene: TRBJ2-5
CDR3 protein: CASSRARTGGETQYF
CDR3 DNA: TGTGCCAGCAGCCGAGCGAGGACAGGGGGAGAGACCCAGTACTTC

V gene: TRBV9
D gene: TRBD1
clone size: NA
J gene: TRBJ2-5
CDR3 protein: CASSVGGQAQETQYF
CDR3 DNA: TGTGCCAGCAGCGTAGGAGGACAGGCCCAAGAGACCCAGTACTTC

V gene: TRBV9
D gene: NA
clone size: NA
J gene: TRBJ2-2
CDR3 protein: CASSVLPGTGELFF
CDR3 DNA: TGTGCCAGCAGCGTCCTACCGGGCACCGGGGAGCTGTTTTTT

V gene: TRBV6-1
D gene: TRBD2
clone size: NA
J gene: TRBJ2-1
CDR3 protein: CASSVTSLGEQFF
CDR3 DNA: TGTGCCAGCAGTGTGACTAGCCTGGGGGAGCAGTTCTTC

V gene: TRBV6-5
D gene: NA
clone size: NA
J gene: TRBJ2-3
CDR3 protein: CASSNRARDTQYF
CDR3 DNA: TGTGCCAGCAGTAACAGGGCACGTGATACGCAGTATTTT

V gene: TRBV28
D gene: NA
clone size: NA
J gene: TRBJ2-5
CDR3 protein: CASSLKQGVETQYF
CDR3 DNA: TGTGCCAGCAGTCTCAAACAGGGCGTAGAGACCCAGTACTTC

V gene: TRBV5-4
D gene: TRBD2
clone size: NA
J gene: TRBJ2-5
CDR3 protein: CASHSGISQETQYF
CDR3 DNA: TGTGCCTCTCATAGCGGGATCTCCCAAGAGACCCAGTACTTC

V gene: TRBV4-3
D gene: NA
clone size: NA
J gene: TRBJ1-3
CDR3 protein: CASSQVVTTGNTIYF
CDR3 DNA: TGCGCCAGCAGCCAAGTGGTCACAACTGGAAACACCATATATTTT

V gene: TRBV2
D gene: TRBD1
clone size: NA
J gene: TRBJ2-2
CDR3 protein: CASSVGRGSHRDTGELFF
CDR3 DNA: TGTGCCAGCAGTGTGGGCAGGGGGTCCCATCGGGACACCGGGGAGCTGTTTTTT

V gene: TRBV27
D gene: NA
clone size: NA
J gene: TRBJ2-1
CDR3 protein: CASSLGGASPQFF
CDR3 DNA: TGTGCCAGCAGTTTAGGGGGGGCGAGTCCCCAGTTCTTC

V gene: TRBV5-1
D gene: NA
clone size: few
J gene: TRBJ2-7
CDR3 protein: CASSLTLRSTAYF
CDR3 DNA: TGCGCCAGCAGCTTGACCCTAAGATCCACCGCGTACTTC

V gene: TRBV10-1
D gene: TRBD2
clone size: NA
J gene: TRBJ2-2
CDR3 protein: CASSELTGRADGELFF
CDR3 DNA: TGCGCCAGCAGTGAGTTAACCGGGAGGGCCGACGGGGAGCTGTTTTTT

V gene: TRBV2
D gene: TRBD1
clone size: NA
J gene: TRBJ1-5
CDR3 protein: CASSPDRVGNQPQHF
CDR3 DNA: TGTGCCAGCAGTCCGGACAGGGTCGGTAATCAGCCCCAGCATTTT

V gene: TRBV5-1
D gene: NA
clone size: NA
J gene: TRBJ1-2
CDR3 protein: CASSLAPPQGNYGYTF
CDR3 DNA: TGCGCCAGCAGCTTGGCCCCTCCACAGGGAAACTATGGCTACACCTTC

V gene: TRBV6-5
D gene: TRBD1
clone size: NA
J gene: TRBJ1-3
CDR3 protein: CASSYSGQPNTIYF
CDR3 DNA: TGTGCCAGCAGTTACTCGGGACAGCCAAACACCATATATTTT

V gene: TRBV7-2
D gene: NA
clone size: NA
J gene: TRBJ2-2
CDR3 protein: CASSPRRVGGTGELFF
CDR3 DNA: TGTGCCAGCAGCCCAAGAAGGGTAGGGGGGACCGGGGAGCTGTTTTTT

V gene: TRBV5-6
D gene: TRBD1
clone size: NA
J gene: TRBJ2-1
CDR3 protein: CASSSPGTDNEQFF
CDR3 DNA: TGTGCCAGCAGCTCTCCGGGGACAGACAATGAGCAGTTCTTC

V gene: TRBV28
D gene: NA
clone size: NA
J gene: TRBJ2-7
CDR3 protein: CASSSNQYEQYF
CDR3 DNA: TGTGCCAGCAGCTCCAACCAGTACGAGCAGTACTTC

V gene: TRBV27
D gene: TRBD1
clone size: once
J gene: TRBJ1-5
CDR3 protein: CASSPHPTGGRTHQPQHF
CDR3 DNA: TGTGCCAGCAGCCCACATCCCACAGGGGGCAGGACCCATCAGCCCCAGCATTTT

V gene: TRBV28
D gene: TRBD1
clone size: NA
J gene: TRBJ2-3
CDR3 protein: CASQTPGQRPDTQYF
CDR3 DNA: TGTGCCAGCCAGACTCCGGGACAGCGACCAGATACGCAGTATTTT

V gene: TRBV9
D gene: TRBD1
clone size: NA
J gene: TRBJ1-4
CDR3 protein: CASSPTGGDREKLFF
CDR3 DNA: TGTGCCAGCAGCCCTACGGGGGGGGACAGAGAAAAACTGTTTTTT